The clone carrying this T cell receptor (beta chain) was picked up a small number of times. Its target is not known. The CDR3 is 14 residues long. After removal of 8 bases from V and 9 bases from J, the junction contained 10 bases not matched to a gene. From germline, CDR1 is SNHLY and CDR2 FYNNEI. The entry originates in a study of post-analysis software for immune sequencing data. The authors incorporated unique molecular identifiers into the TCR beta cDNA libraries. About 500,000 cDNA molecules were obtained per 1 to 10 million input T cells. TCRdb re-called the PCR reads through MiXCR, storing one row per CDR3 protein. Of over 700,000 distinct CDR3 sequences in the sample, 25% to 30% are singletons; the top ten hold around 0.6%. Study results and caveats: When patients were compared with controls, 4 or 5 TRBV segments were more frequent, TRBV5-6, TRBV5-1 and TRBV20-1 among them.

This receptor was obtained from a girl aged 10 to 17 with multiple sclerosis. Source material: blood. The J gene is TRBJ2-1, the V gene TRBV2, with TRBD2 identical over 10 bases. The CDR3 protein is CASWTSGGRVEQFF. For the CDR3, the DNA is TGTGCCAGCTGGACTAGCGGAGGCCGGGTTGAGCAGTTCTTC.